Below are 30 T cell receptor beta chains sequenced from a single sample in a study of OX40 agonist ivuxolimab in advanced cancers. Profiling relied on immunoSEQ multiplex PCR, and the TCRdb table lists in-frame clones only, not all of them. The top ten hold under 0.9% of the sample, which has 100,000 to 150,000 clones, just under 95% seen once. This sample comprised CD4+ or CD8+ T cells sorted from blood, obtained in a trial of the OX40 agonist ivuxolimab. These receptors all come from an adult with an advanced solid tumor such as melanoma, head and neck, liver or kidney cancer.

This rearrangement joins TRBV5-4 to TRBJ2-7; unclear D gene. The CDR3 loop spans 15 amino acids. Looked up from germline, CDR1 is SGHNT and CDR2 is YYREEE (reference sequence). V lost 4 bases to trimming and J lost 0 bases, with 14 bases between them. This CDR3 is CASSKDGISSYEQYF. CDR3 nucleotide sequence: TGTGCCAGCAGCAAAGACGGAATCAGCTCCTACGAGCAGTACTTC. The variable domain in full, with the rest retrieved from reference TRBV5-4 and TRBJ2-7, is ETGVTQSPTHLIKTRGQQVTLRCSSQSGHNTVSWYQQALGQGPQFIFQYYREEENGRGNFPPRFSGLQFPNYSSELNVNALELDDSALYLCASSKDGISSYEQYFGPGTRLTVT.

The chain links TRBV28 to TRBJ1-1; tentative D call: TRBD1 (6 bases). The CDR3 is made up of 13 amino acids. The V gene lost 6 bases and the J gene lost 8 bases, with 16 bases spanning the gap. Germline-derived CDR1 and CDR2 are MDHEN and SYDVKM. The DNA of the CDR3 is TGTGCCAGCAGACCTGCGTGGACAGCCGAAGCTTTCTTT. Its translation is CASRPAWTAEAFF.

Concerning this clone itself: This sample includes further DNA sequences coding for the same CDR3. The CDR3 loop is CASRTGQLNTEAFF. The CDR3 DNA follows: TGTGCCAGCAGGACAGGACAGTTGAACACTGAAGCTTTCTTT. The chain joins TRBV5-8 to TRBJ1-1, with D tentatively TRBD1 (6 bases). Trimming shortened V by 5 bases and J by 0 bases, and 11 bases separated the two germline ends. The CDR3 runs to 14 residues. Germline-derived CDR1 and CDR2 are SGHTS and YDEGEE. Drawing the rest from reference TRBV5-8 and TRBJ1-1, the complete variable domain is EAGVTQSPTHLIKTRGQQATLRCSPISGHTSVYWYQQALGLGLQFLLWYDEGEERNRGNFPPRFSGRQFPNYSSELNVNALELEDSALYLCASRTGQLNTEAFFGQGTRLTVV.

Here the CDR3 DNA reads TGTGCCAGCAGCTCATCCGGGAGCCACTACGAGCAGTACTTC. This encodes CASSSSGSHYEQYF. The chain couples TRBV6-6 to TRBJ2-7, with a possible D match to TRBD2 (6 bases). Trimming took 6 bases from V and 3 from J, leaving 15 bases between them. This CDR3 is built from 14 residues. Germline CDR1 and CDR2: MNHNY and SVGAGI (reference sequence).

The chain joins TRBV15 to TRBJ2-2, with D perhaps matching TRBD2 (5 bases). Trimming took off 0 bases at V and 5 bases at J, with 13 bases between the two ends. The germline V gene encodes CDR1 LNHNV and CDR2 YYDKDF (reference sequence). The length of the CDR3 is 16 residues. CDR3 sequence (DNA): TGTGCCACCAGCAGAGACGGCAGGCCGGGGACCGGGGAGCTGTTTTTT. Amino acids: CATSRDGRPGTGELFF.

The rearrangement links TRBV6-6 to TRBJ2-5; maybe TRBD2 (6 bases). Per the germline V gene, CDR1 is MNHNY and CDR2 is SVGAGI (reference sequence). Trimming stripped 8 bases from V and 5 bases from J, with 18 bases between. The CDR3 is 14 residues long. CDR3 coding DNA: TGTGCCAGCGGATGGGGCGGGGCAAAGGAGACCCAGTACTTC. It yields the protein CASGWGGAKETQYF.

The chain recombines TRBV2 with TRBJ2-1, with 7 bases matching TRBD2. Germline V CDR1 and CDR2: SNHLY, FYNNEI. Losses at the gene ends were 5 bases for V and 4 bases for J; bases not matched to a gene: 8. The CDR3 is made up of 15 amino acids. The CDR3 spells CASSQEGLRYNEQFF. In DNA, the CDR3 is TGTGCCAGCAGTCAAGAGGGACTAAGATACAATGAGCAGTTCTTC.

The rearrangement uses TRBV5-6 and TRBJ2-3, with D hard to call. CDR3 length equals 14 residues. V dropped 4 bases and J dropped 0 bases, with 9 bases sitting between them. The germline CDR1 and CDR2 sequences are SGHDT and YYEEEE. This chain's CDR3 is CASSASTSTDTQYF. Written as DNA, the CDR3 is TGTGCCAGCAGCGCTTCGACTAGCACAGATACGCAGTATTTT.

This chain links TRBV28 with TRBJ1-1, with D maybe TRBD1 (5 bases). Looked up from germline, CDR1 is MDHEN and CDR2 is SYDVKM. Trimming took off 3 bases at V and 1 base at J, with 15 bases between the two ends. This CDR3 spans 16 amino acids. For the CDR3, the DNA is TGTGCCAGCAGTTTGGTGCGGGCAGGGAGGAACACTGAAGCTTTCTTT. It translates to CASSLVRAGRNTEAFF.

Comments on this clone: At the DNA level, this CDR3 is encoded by other sequences in the same sample as well. The chain is built from TRBV28 and TRBJ1-4; maybe TRBD1 (5 bases). CDR3 size: 13 residues. Looked up from germline, CDR1 is MDHEN and CDR2 is SYDVKM. V was pared by 2 bases and J by 8 bases, with 9 bases between. CDR3 residues: CASSLREGEKLFF. The CDR3 coding sequence is TGTGCCAGCAGTTTAAGGGAGGGGGAAAAACTGTTTTTT.

The chain has TRBV13 and TRBJ1-3; no clear D gene. The CDR3 totals 16 residues. Trimming took off 3 bases at V and 3 bases at J, with 15 bases between the two ends. In germline, CDR1 is PRHDT, CDR2 FYEKMQ (reference sequence). Here the CDR3 DNA reads TGTGCCAGCAGCTTGAAACCCGGCGGAGGTGGAAACACCATATATTTT. Amino acids: CASSLKPGGGGNTIYF.

The chain employs TRBV29-1 and TRBJ2-1; TRBD1 matches 7 bases. Germline CDR1 is SQVTM and CDR2 is ANQGSEA. The CDR3 length is 16 residues. Losses at the gene ends were 7 bases for V and 2 bases for J; bases not matched to a gene: 14. This CDR3 is CSGLDYGTATYNEQFF. Written as DNA, the CDR3 is TGCAGCGGACTTGATTATGGGACAGCCACCTACAATGAGCAGTTCTTC.

The chain has TRBV2 and TRBJ1-5; a possible D gene is TRBD1 (5 bases). In germline, CDR1 is SNHLY, CDR2 FYNNEI. This CDR3 is built from 14 residues. Trimming took off 0 bases at V and 4 bases at J, with 7 bases between the two ends. The CDR3 nucleotides read TGTGCCAGCAGTGAAGCGCGGGGGAATCAGCCCCAGCATTTT. It yields the protein CASSEARGNQPQHF.

The CDR3 sequence: CASSFWSMGSSTNTATNEKLFF. DNA for the CDR3: TGTGCCAGCAGTTTTTGGTCGATGGGATCGTCCACCAACACTGCAACTAATGAAAAACTGTTTTTT. V usage is TRBV28 and J usage is TRBJ1-4; no firm D call. The germline V gene has CDR1 MDHEN and CDR2 SYDVKM. V shed 3 bases and J shed 0 bases, with 29 bases lying between them. CDR3 length: 22 amino acids.

The chain employs TRBV27 and TRBJ2-7; D remains unclear. The V and J ends lost 3 bases and 3 bases respectively, with 9 bases between them. In germline, CDR1 is MNHEY, CDR2 SMNVEV (reference sequence). The length of the CDR3 is 13 residues. The chain's CDR3 is CASSFNQVYEQYF. The CDR3 DNA is TGTGCCAGCAGTTTCAATCAGGTCTACGAGCAGTACTTC.

This clone showed up just once. The chain links TRBV7-8 to TRBJ1-1; 8 bases align to TRBD1. The germline CDR1 and CDR2 sequences are SGHVS and FQNEAQ. The junction had 12 bases not matched to a gene; V was cut back by 2 bases and J by 4 bases. CDR3 length: 17 residues. CDR3 protein: CASSLTRQGSVSTEAFF. CDR3 DNA sequence: TGTGCCAGCAGCTTAACGAGACAGGGGTCTGTCAGCACTGAAGCTTTCTTT. The full variable domain, its missing parts supplied by reference TRBV7-8 and TRBJ1-1, is GAGVSQSPRYKVAKRGQDVALRCDPISGHVSLFWYQQALGQGPEFLTYFQNEAQLDKSGLPSDRFFAERPEGSVSTLKIQRTQQEDSAVYLCASSLTRQGSVSTEAFFGQGTRLTVV.

This chain uses TRBV4-1 with TRBJ1-1, with D possibly matching TRBD1 (6 bases). Per the germline V gene, CDR1 is MGHRA and CDR2 is YSYEKL. CDR3 length: 18 amino acids. V shed 3 bases and J shed 1 base, with 21 bases lying between them. CDR3 DNA: TGCGCCAGCAGCCAGTACAGGGCTCTAAGTAGAGAGAACACTGAAGCTTTCTTT. Translated: CASSQYRALSRENTEAFF.

This clone was seen only a few times. The chain carries TRBV7-9 and TRBJ1-3; tentative D call: TRBD1 (6 bases). Germline CDR1 SEHNR, CDR2 FQNEAQ (reference sequence). The CDR3 is 13 residues long. V shed 10 bases and J shed 0 bases, with 10 bases lying between them. The CDR3: CATTGRSGNTIYF. CDR3 DNA: TGTGCCACGACAGGACGCTCTGGAAACACCATATATTTT. The variable domain in full, completed from reference TRBV7-9 and TRBJ1-3, reads DTGVSQNPRHKITKRGQNVTFRCDPISEHNRLYWYRQTLGQGPEFLTYFQNEAQLEKSRLLSDRFSAERPKGSFSTLEIQRTEQGDSAMYLCATTGRSGNTIYFGEGSWLTVV.

The CDR3 here is CASSLGSRASRNEQFF. CDR3 bases: TGTGCCAGCAGCTTAGGGTCTCGGGCGTCTAGGAATGAGCAGTTCTTC. The chain is built from TRBV7-3 and TRBJ2-1; D call uncertain. The CDR3 contains 16 residues. CDR1 and CDR2 (germline): SGHTA, FQGTGA. Trimming removed 2 bases at V and 7 bases at J, with 18 bases between.

The chain carries TRBV18 and TRBJ1-1; D gene ambiguous. The CDR3 contains 17 residues. V was clipped by 2 bases and J by 0 bases, with 16 bases between them. Germline loops: CDR1 KGHSH, CDR2 LQKENI. The chain's CDR3 is CASSPSLQRSMNTEAFF. The CDR3 coding sequence is TGTGCCAGCTCACCATCTTTACAGAGAAGCATGAACACTGAAGCTTTCTTT.

This clone was recorded only once. This sequence joins TRBV27 and TRBJ1-1; 10 bases are shared with TRBD1. CDR3 length: 17 residues. V lost 6 bases, J lost 0 bases, and 10 bases stayed unmatched. The germline CDR1 and CDR2 sequences are MNHEY and SMNVEV (reference sequence). The DNA of the CDR3 is TGTGCCAGCAGCCGTCGACAGGGGGCGAGTGTGAACACTGAAGCTTTCTTT. As protein: CASSRRQGASVNTEAFF.

The chain uses TRBV11-3 and TRBJ1-5; D might be TRBD1 (6 bases). This CDR3 has 14 residues. Germline CDR1 reads SGHNT; CDR2 reads YENEEA. Trimming pared 5 bases from V and 4 bases from J, leaving 12 bases between. The CDR3 loop reads CASSVTQGNQPQHF. The CDR3 bases are TGTGCCAGCAGCGTAACACAGGGTAATCAGCCCCAGCATTTT.

The gene calls are TRBV28 and TRBJ1-5; a possible D gene is TRBD1 (6 bases). The CDR3 contains 14 residues. The germline gives CDR1 MDHEN, CDR2 SYDVKM. Trimming took 1 base from V and 2 from J, leaving 6 bases between them. CDR3 sequence reads: CASSLSGGNQPQHF. DNA of the CDR3: TGTGCCAGCAGTTTATCAGGGGGCAATCAGCCCCAGCATTTT.

The chain joins TRBV19 to TRBJ1-1; unclear D gene. V was shortened by 0 bases and J by 1 base, with 9 bases between the two germline ends. The CDR3 is 15 residues long. Germline lookup yields CDR1 LNHDA and CDR2 SQIVND (reference sequence). For the CDR3, the DNA is TGTGCCAGTAGTATAGATGGCAGAAGGAACACTGAAGCTTTCTTT. Amino acid sequence: CASSIDGRRNTEAFF.

This chain links TRBV5-4 with TRBJ1-2; possibly TRBD1 for D (5 bases). Between the trimmed V and J ends, which lost 6 bases and 1 base, there was a span of 16 bases. This CDR3 contains 15 residues. Looked up from germline, CDR1 is SGHNT and CDR2 is YYREEE (reference sequence). The DNA for the CDR3 is TGTGCCAGCACCTCTGGGGGGAGCTTTAACTATGGCTACACCTTC. This sequence encodes CASTSGGSFNYGYTF.

The rearrangement links TRBV7-3 to TRBJ1-1; 7 bases fit TRBD1. Trimming took 5 bases from V and 0 from J; bases not matched to a gene: 3. The CDR3 has 14 amino acids. Germline V gene sequence: CDR1 SGHTA, CDR2 FQGTGA. In DNA form, the CDR3 reads TGTGCCAGCAGCCCGACAGGGATGAACACTGAAGCTTTCTTT. This gives the protein CASSPTGMNTEAFF.

The chain joins TRBV19 to TRBJ2-7; 9 bases are a match to TRBD2. This CDR3 comprises 14 residues. The trim removed 1 base at V and 2 bases at J, leaving 0 bases unmatched. Germline CDR1 is LNHDA and CDR2 is SQIVND (reference sequence). The CDR3 nucleotides are TGTGCCAGTAGTATAGTAGCGGGGGCCTACGAGCAGTACTTC. Amino acid sequence: CASSIVAGAYEQYF.

The CDR3 DNA reads TGTGCCAGCAGTATCACGACAGCTGAAGCTTTCTTT. Its translation is CASSITTAEAFF. The rearrangement joins TRBV28 to TRBJ1-1, with D possibly being TRBD1 (5 bases). CDR1 and CDR2 (germline): MDHEN, SYDVKM. This CDR3 comprises 12 residues. V gave up 5 bases and J gave up 6 bases, with 10 bases separating them.

The chain employs TRBV29-1 and TRBJ2-7, with D possibly matching TRBD2 (7 bases). V was trimmed by 1 base and J by 0 bases, leaving 13 bases between them. The CDR3 loop spans 15 amino acids. CDR1 and CDR2 (germline): SQVTM, ANQGSEA. For the CDR3, the DNA is TGCAGCGTTGAAGGGGCGGGGGCCCTCTCCTACGAGCAGTACTTC. It encodes CSVEGAGALSYEQYF.

This clone was counted between two and nine times. The V and J genes are TRBV10-1 and TRBJ2-7; tentative D call: TRBD1 (5 bases). CDR1 and CDR2 (germline): WNHNN, SYGVQD (reference sequence). This CDR3 has 11 amino acids. Trimming took off 9 bases at V and 5 bases at J, with 11 bases between the two ends. The CDR3, as DNA: TGCGCCAGTGGAAGGGGTAACGAGCAGTACTTC. The encoded protein is CASGRGNEQYF.